This T cell receptor beta chain was retrieved from a study of T cell changes during pregnancy in multiple sclerosis. TCRdb's table, derived via immunoSEQ multiplex PCR, lists solely in-frame clones and lacks some. The table lists 55,000 or so clones, around 92% of them singletons. The CDR3 sequence is 14 residues long. V was trimmed by 5 bases and J by 4 bases, leaving 14 bases between them. Germline V CDR1 and CDR2: SGHTA, FQGNSA. Sequenced material: CD4+ T cells from peripheral blood mononuclear cells, taken after pregnancy. V gene TRBV7-2 combines with J gene TRBJ1-2; TRBD1 is a possible D gene (5 bases). This TCR was sampled from a female donor in good health, enrolled as a control in a pregnancy study. The CDR3 nucleotides read TGTGCCAGCAGCCCAGGGCAGGGTCTCTATGGCTACACCTTC. As protein: CASSPGQGLYGYTF.